The 4 T cell receptor beta chains below were found in one sample sequenced in a study of Tregs in tolerant kidney transplant recipients. The repertoire was sequenced with immunoSEQ multiplex PCR; TCRdb's copy has only in-frame clones and lacks some. The profile shows approximately 260,000 clones, around 81% of them singletons. Sequenced input: CD4+ T cells from blood. These receptors originate from a human donor in good health.

This clone has more than one count but fewer than ten. The V gene is TRBV4-2, the J gene TRBJ2-1; 14 bases line up with TRBD2. The CDR3 contains 15 residues. The germline gives CDR1 LGHNA, CDR2 YNFKEQ. With V trimmed by 3 bases and J by 5 bases, 0 bases remained unmatched. The chain's CDR3 is CASSQGLAGDNEQFF. CDR3 bases: TGTGCCAGCAGCCAGGGACTAGCGGGAGACAATGAGCAGTTCTTC.

The CDR3 DNA follows: TGTGCCAGCAGCTTACCAGGGGAAGACTACGAGCAGTACTTC. Residues: CASSLPGEDYEQYF. The chain has TRBV5-6 and TRBJ2-5; D perhaps matches TRBD1 (6 bases). The DNA end favors TRBJ2-7, so the J call may be wrong. Per germline, CDR1 SGHDT and CDR2 YYEEEE. This CDR3 comprises 14 residues.

V is TRBV28 and J is TRBJ1-3; 7 nucleotides match TRBD1. Per the germline V gene, CDR1 is MDHEN and CDR2 is SYDVKM. The CDR3 has 18 amino acids. V was clipped by 5 bases and J by 2 bases; unmatched bases: 15. The CDR3 loop is CASSPTLNLQGTGNTIYF. DNA for the CDR3: TGTGCCAGCAGTCCCACACTCAATTTACAGGGGACTGGAAACACCATATATTTT.

The rearrangement uses TRBV5-1 and TRBJ2-1; D gene unclear. CDR1 and CDR2 from the germline V gene are SGHRS and YFSETQ. Between the trimmed V and J ends, which lost 0 bases and 6 bases, there was a span of 7 bases. The CDR3 is 13 residues long. The CDR3: CASSLEAPNEQFF. The CDR3 DNA is TGCGCCAGCAGCTTGGAAGCGCCCAATGAGCAGTTCTTC.